The rows below give T cell receptor beta chains drawn from one sample of a study of post-analysis software for immune sequencing data. MiXCR, run by TCRdb on the PCR reads, gives a single entry per CDR3 protein. The sample has roughly 800,000 distinct CDR3 sequences; just under 30% are singletons. Input material: blood. The source is a girl aged 10-17 years with multiple sclerosis. The CDR3 runs from the conserved cysteine through the conserved F or W. Each record gives: V gene, D gene, clone size, J gene, CDR3 DNA, CDR3 protein. D genes are given only for firm matches. The listing skips clone size in some rows; elsewhere it reads once, few, many or a size class.

v_gene: TRBV28; d_gene: TRBD1; abundance: few; j_gene: TRBJ2-7; CDR3nt: TGTGCCAGCAGTTTACGCTGGACAGGGGTATACGAGCAGTACTTC; CDR3aa: CASSLRWTGVYEQYF
v_gene: TRBV18; d_gene: TRBD1; abundance: NA; j_gene: TRBJ2-7; CDR3nt: TGTGCCAACTCACCACCGGGACAGGGGTACGAGCGGTACTTC; CDR3aa: CANSPPGQGYERYF
v_gene: TRBV7-2; d_gene: TRBD2; abundance: NA; j_gene: TRBJ2-1; CDR3nt: TGTGCCAGCAGCTCAAGGCGGTCGGGACTAGCGGGTCATGAGCAGTTCTTC; CDR3aa: CASSSRRSGLAGHEQFF
v_gene: TRBV7-6; d_gene: NA; abundance: NA; j_gene: TRBJ2-1; CDR3nt: TGTGCCAGCAGCCCCCGGAGGGCGGGTGAGCAGTTCTTC; CDR3aa: CASSPRRAGEQFF
v_gene: TRBV20-1; d_gene: NA; abundance: few; j_gene: TRBJ2-5; CDR3nt: TGCAGTGACACTCCTTCGGGGCAAGAGACCCAGTACTTC; CDR3aa: CSDTPSGQETQYF
v_gene: TRBV20-1; d_gene: NA; abundance: few; j_gene: TRBJ2-1; CDR3nt: TGCAGTGCTAGAGGGACTGGGCTTGTCTACAATGAGCAGTTCTTC; CDR3aa: CSARGTGLVYNEQFF
v_gene: TRBV7-2; d_gene: TRBD1; abundance: once; j_gene: TRBJ1-6; CDR3nt: TGTGCCAGCAGCTCCCCGGACAGGGGAAATTCACCCCTCCACTTT; CDR3aa: CASSSPDRGNSPLHF
v_gene: TRBV29-1; d_gene: NA; abundance: NA; j_gene: TRBJ2-5; CDR3nt: TGCAGCGTTGATGGTGGGGGGACCCAGTACTTC; CDR3aa: CSVDGGGTQYF
v_gene: TRBV7-2; d_gene: TRBD1; abundance: NA; j_gene: TRBJ1-1; CDR3nt: TGTGCCAGCAGCCTCGTAGGGACAGGGCGTTTCGCTGAAGCTTTCTTT; CDR3aa: CASSLVGTGRFAEAFF
v_gene: TRBV5-4; d_gene: NA; abundance: NA; j_gene: TRBJ2-5; CDR3nt: TGTGCCAGCAGCTTGGGAGGGACCGAAGAGACCCAGTACTTC; CDR3aa: CASSLGGTEETQYF
v_gene: TRBV5-1; d_gene: NA; abundance: few; j_gene: TRBJ2-1; CDR3nt: TGCGCCAGCAGCTTGGAGTTGGCAGAGCAGTTCTTC; CDR3aa: CASSLELAEQFF
v_gene: TRBV20-1; d_gene: TRBD1; abundance: NA; j_gene: TRBJ1-2; CDR3nt: TGCAGTGCTAGAGGAATTACAGGGGGCAACTATGGCTACACCTTC; CDR3aa: CSARGITGGNYGYTF
v_gene: TRBV20-1; d_gene: NA; abundance: few; j_gene: TRBJ2-1; CDR3nt: TGCAGTGCTAGCCTAGACGGCCGGCAATACAATGAGCAGTTCTTC; CDR3aa: CSASLDGRQYNEQFF
v_gene: TRBV7-9; d_gene: NA; abundance: few; j_gene: TRBJ2-1; CDR3nt: TGTGCCAGCATACACAGAGGCGGCCATGAGCAGTTCTTC; CDR3aa: CASIHRGGHEQFF
v_gene: TRBV20-1; d_gene: NA; abundance: few; j_gene: TRBJ1-2; CDR3nt: TGCAGTGCTGGACCTACTCGGGGCTACACCTTC; CDR3aa: CSAGPTRGYTF
v_gene: TRBV10-3; d_gene: TRBD2; abundance: few; j_gene: TRBJ2-5; CDR3nt: TGTGCCTCCGGAAGGACTAGCCAAGAGACCCAGTACTTC; CDR3aa: CASGRTSQETQYF
v_gene: TRBV6-5; d_gene: NA; abundance: NA; j_gene: TRBJ1-1; CDR3nt: TGTGCCAGCAGTTACTCCGGGGGCGGAGGCACTGAAGCTTTCTTT; CDR3aa: CASSYSGGGGTEAFF
v_gene: TRBV20-1; d_gene: NA; abundance: few; j_gene: TRBJ2-2; CDR3nt: TGCAGTGCTAGAGATAGTTGGACCCAGGGGACCGGGGAGCTGTTTTTT; CDR3aa: CSARDSWTQGTGELFF
v_gene: TRBV4-3; d_gene: NA; abundance: many; j_gene: TRBJ2-7; CDR3nt: TGCGCCAGCAGCCAAGATCCCAGCGGCGCCTACGAGCAGTACTTC; CDR3aa: CASSQDPSGAYEQYF
v_gene: TRBV6-5; d_gene: NA; abundance: few; j_gene: TRBJ1-6; CDR3nt: TGTGCCAGCAGTTACAGACGCAGGCAATTTTCACCCCTCCACTTT; CDR3aa: CASSYRRRQFSPLHF
v_gene: TRBV29-1; d_gene: NA; abundance: NA; j_gene: TRBJ2-7; CDR3nt: TGCAGCGTGTACCGGGACATAGGCTACGAGCAGTACTTC; CDR3aa: CSVYRDIGYEQYF
v_gene: TRBV7-6; d_gene: TRBD2; abundance: NA; j_gene: TRBJ2-3; CDR3nt: TGTGCCAGCAGCTTATTTCCGGGCCTGACTAGCGGGAGACGGTCCGCAGATACGCAGTATTTT; CDR3aa: CASSLFPGLTSGRRSADTQYF
v_gene: TRBV4-2; d_gene: NA; abundance: NA; j_gene: TRBJ2-7; CDR3nt: TGTGCCAGCAGCCAAGTGGGCTCCAGCTCCTACGAGCAGTACTTC; CDR3aa: CASSQVGSSSYEQYF
v_gene: TRBV28; d_gene: NA; abundance: few; j_gene: TRBJ2-7; CDR3nt: TGTGCCAGCAGTTCAGGGGTCAGGGAGACGTCTGAGCAGTACTTC; CDR3aa: CASSSGVRETSEQYF
v_gene: TRBV7-9; d_gene: NA; abundance: NA; j_gene: TRBJ2-2; CDR3nt: TGTGCCTCCGCCAGGAGGAACACCGGGGAGCTGTTTTTT; CDR3aa: CASARRNTGELFF
v_gene: TRBV4-1; d_gene: NA; abundance: once; j_gene: TRBJ2-3; CDR3nt: TGCGCCAGCAGCCAAGATCTAACTCCAAGCCCCACAGATACGCAGTATTTT; CDR3aa: CASSQDLTPSPTDTQYF
v_gene: TRBV7-9; d_gene: NA; abundance: NA; j_gene: TRBJ2-5; CDR3nt: TGTGCCAGCAGCACAACCCGGGGCGGAGAGACCCAGTACTTC; CDR3aa: CASSTTRGGETQYF
v_gene: TRBV5-6; d_gene: NA; abundance: many; j_gene: TRBJ2-7; CDR3nt: TGTGCCAGCAGCTCACCGGGACTCCTTCTGAGCGAGCAGTACTTC; CDR3aa: CASSSPGLLLSEQYF
v_gene: TRBV5-1; d_gene: TRBD2; abundance: NA; j_gene: TRBJ2-3; CDR3nt: TGCGCCAGCAGCTTCGGGACTAGCGGGAAATTTGATACGCAGTATTTT; CDR3aa: CASSFGTSGKFDTQYF
v_gene: TRBV6-5; d_gene: NA; abundance: few; j_gene: TRBJ1-2; CDR3nt: TGTGCCAGCAGTCCCGGACAACACAGCTACACCTTC; CDR3aa: CASSPGQHSYTF
v_gene: TRBV6-1; d_gene: NA; abundance: NA; j_gene: TRBJ1-1; CDR3nt: TGTGCCAGCAGTGGGCATAGGAACACTGAAGCTTTCTTT; CDR3aa: CASSGHRNTEAFF
v_gene: TRBV10-3; d_gene: NA; abundance: few; j_gene: TRBJ2-5; CDR3nt: TGTGCCATCAGACCCGACGAGGGGCGGGAGACCCAGTACTTC; CDR3aa: CAIRPDEGRETQYF
v_gene: TRBV7-2; d_gene: NA; abundance: NA; j_gene: TRBJ1-2; CDR3nt: TGTGCCAGCAGCCGGACCGGGGGGTTTAACTATGGCTACACCTTC; CDR3aa: CASSRTGGFNYGYTF
v_gene: TRBV20-1; d_gene: NA; abundance: few; j_gene: TRBJ2-1; CDR3nt: TGCAGTGCAGGGCGATTGAGCTCCTACAATGAGCAGTTCTTC; CDR3aa: CSAGRLSSYNEQFF
v_gene: TRBV29-1; d_gene: TRBD1; abundance: NA; j_gene: TRBJ2-1; CDR3nt: TGTACCGGGGGACAGGGCTCCTACAATGAGCAGTTCTTC; CDR3aa: CTGGQGSYNEQFF
v_gene: TRBV28; d_gene: NA; abundance: NA; j_gene: TRBJ1-5; CDR3nt: TGTGCCAGCATGAAAAGGGTTGATCAGCCCCAGCATTTT; CDR3aa: CASMKRVDQPQHF
v_gene: TRBV7-6; d_gene: TRBD1; abundance: NA; j_gene: TRBJ1-6; CDR3nt: TGTGCCAGCAGCCGAGACAGGGGAGGGAAGAATAATTCACCCCTCCACTTT; CDR3aa: CASSRDRGGKNNSPLHF
v_gene: TRBV20-1; d_gene: TRBD1; abundance: many; j_gene: TRBJ1-6; CDR3nt: TGCAGTGCTCACAGGGGGCGGGATTCACCCCTCCACTTT; CDR3aa: CSAHRGRDSPLHF
v_gene: TRBV6-5; d_gene: NA; abundance: NA; j_gene: TRBJ1-1; CDR3nt: TGTGCCAGCAGTTACAGTGGCCCCAACCAAGCTTTCTTT; CDR3aa: CASSYSGPNQAFF
v_gene: TRBV12-5; d_gene: NA; abundance: few; j_gene: TRBJ1-1; CDR3nt: TGTGCTAGTGGCCCCTCCGGAGGGAACGCTGAAGCTTTCTTT; CDR3aa: CASGPSGGNAEAFF
v_gene: TRBV4-3; d_gene: NA; abundance: NA; j_gene: TRBJ2-1; CDR3nt: TGCGCCAGCAGCCAAGAGCAGGCGGGACGGACGAATGAGCAGTTCTTC; CDR3aa: CASSQEQAGRTNEQFF
v_gene: TRBV5-6; d_gene: NA; abundance: NA; j_gene: TRBJ2-1; CDR3nt: TGTGCCAGCGGACTCCCCCTCTACAATGAGCAGTTCTTC; CDR3aa: CASGLPLYNEQFF
v_gene: TRBV6-5; d_gene: NA; abundance: few; j_gene: TRBJ1-1; CDR3nt: TGTGCCAGCACGGCCCAGGGGCGGACTGAAGCTTTCTTT; CDR3aa: CASTAQGRTEAFF
v_gene: TRBV7-2; d_gene: NA; abundance: NA; j_gene: TRBJ1-6; CDR3nt: TGTGCCAGCAGCCCCGGACTTCTTAGGAGCTCCTATAATTCACCCCTCCACTTT; CDR3aa: CASSPGLLRSSYNSPLHF
v_gene: TRBV15; d_gene: NA; abundance: NA; j_gene: TRBJ2-5; CDR3nt: TGTGCCACCAGCAGAGATAACCGAAAAGAGACCCAGTACTTC; CDR3aa: CATSRDNRKETQYF
v_gene: TRBV7-2; d_gene: TRBD2; abundance: NA; j_gene: TRBJ2-5; CDR3nt: TGTGCCAGCAGCTTTAATAGCGGGGGAGAGACCCAGTACTTC; CDR3aa: CASSFNSGGETQYF
v_gene: TRBV9; d_gene: TRBD2; abundance: NA; j_gene: TRBJ2-1; CDR3nt: TGTGCCAGCAGCGCCCTCCCTCTAGCGGGGGAGAACAATGAGCAGTTCTTC; CDR3aa: CASSALPLAGENNEQFF
v_gene: TRBV5-1; d_gene: NA; abundance: few; j_gene: TRBJ2-5; CDR3nt: TGCGCCAGCAGCTTGTGGTTAGCGGTCCAAGAGACCCAGTACTTC; CDR3aa: CASSLWLAVQETQYF